A selection of T cell receptor beta chains follows, all from one sample in a study of persistence of HIV-infected CD4 T cells. These TCRs are of unknown antigen specificity. Assay: immunoSEQ multiplex PCR; the TCRdb copy retains only in-frame clones and omits some. The sample includes over 10,000 clones, about three fifths of them seen just once. Material: CD4+ T cells sorted from PBMCs after roughly 18-hour stimulation, obtained from a patient who received antiretroviral therapy. The source is an adult man with HIV who was CMV-seropositive. Each CDR3 is given without its conserved first and last residue.

>TRBV5-8
ASSRNGQVLEAF
>TRBV5-4
ASSFFLGTGYNYT
>TRBV5-8
ASSLIGSLSNQPQH
>TRBV11-2
ASSLGGQALRGEQY
>TRBV30
AWSDLRTGDGYT
>TRBV19
ATQPGQGVGNTIY
>TRBV6-7
ASSYSLPSLLTYEQY
>TRBV9
ASSVDRGRHTQY
>TRBV4-2
ASSQDLPGHHSNQPQH
>TRBV30
AWSVQGQGTQPQH
>TRBV4-2
ASSQDGTSTDTQY
>TRBV7-2
ASSLQGGRSYEQY
>TRBV2
ASRLGDSRSEKLF
>TRBV9
ASSQRTGGAVGHYGYT
>TRBV5-6
ASSSGRTGRWHQPQH
>TRBV5-1
ASSYKTGQGVVEQF
>TRBV5-1
ASSFGQSNRDTQY
>TRBV10-3
ATKGEAWRANEKLF
>TRBV27
ASSSSPRSSYNSPLH
>TRBV2
ASSEALQGYNEKLF